One sample yielded the 12 T cell receptor beta chains listed below, sequenced in a study of memory CD4+ T cells and cytomegalovirus serostatus. The table came from immunoSEQ multiplex PCR; TCRdb's copy has only in-frame clones and leaves some out. The data contain tens of thousands of clones, about four fifths of them singletons. Single viable CD3+CD4+CD8-CD45RO+ cells were sorted as the memory CD4+ T cells. The material sequenced was memory CD4+ T cells from blood. The receptor set was obtained from an adult in good health and CMV-seronegative.

This sequence joins TRBV6-1 and TRBJ1-1; 10 bases agree with TRBD1. J gave up 1 base and V 3 bases, and 2 bases lay outside the gene matches. The length of the CDR3 is 15 residues. The germline gives CDR1 MNHNS, CDR2 SASEGT. The CDR3 DNA sequence: TGTGCCAGCAGTGACAGGACAGGGGGGAACACTGAAGCTTTCTTT. It specifies CASSDRTGGNTEAFF.

V and J are TRBV29-1 and TRBJ1-2; perhaps TRBD1 as D (6 bases). Germline V gene data show CDR1 as SQVTM and CDR2 as ANQGSEA. The V and J ends lost 6 bases and 3 bases respectively, with 11 bases between them. The CDR3 runs 12 residues. CDR3 coding DNA: TGCAGCGTGGTTGAGGGGGACTATGGCTACACCTTC. Translated: CSVVEGDYGYTF.

The chain is built from TRBV15 and TRBJ1-2; D ambiguous. V gave up 5 bases and J gave up 3 bases, with 10 bases separating them. This CDR3 is built from 13 residues. The germline V gene has CDR1 LNHNV and CDR2 YYDKDF (reference sequence). CDR3 sequence: CATSPQSDYGYTF. The CDR3 nucleotides are TGTGCCACCAGCCCCCAATCGGACTATGGCTACACCTTC.

The V gene is TRBV2, the J gene TRBJ1-5; weak D call: TRBD1 (6 bases). V was cut by 5 bases and J by 10 bases, with 15 bases left in between. Germline CDR1 reads SNHLY; CDR2 reads FYNNEI. The CDR3 runs 13 residues. The CDR3 here is CASSTREGVPQHF. The CDR3 nucleotides are TGTGCCAGCAGTACCAGAGAGGGGGTTCCCCAGCATTTT.

The chain uses TRBV6-1 and TRBJ1-3, with D uncertain. Germline CDR1 MNHNS, CDR2 SASEGT. The germline V and J ends were trimmed by 1 base and 4 bases, with 11 bases remaining between them. The length of the CDR3 is 15 residues. The CDR3, as DNA: TGTGCCAGCAGTGAAGGGAGCGGACCCGGAAACACCATATATTTT. The encoded protein is CASSEGSGPGNTIYF.

Notes on this clone: Other DNA sequences of this sample code for an identical CDR3. J is TRBJ2-7 and V is TRBV6-5; no reliable D call. With 2 bases removed from V and 2 bases from J, the gap between germline ends came to 10 bases. This CDR3 region has 14 residues. Germline values: CDR1 MNHEY, CDR2 SVGAGI. CDR3 region: CASSYDRKTYEQYF. In nucleotides, the CDR3 is TGTGCCAGCAGTTACGATAGGAAAACCTACGAGCAGTACTTC.

The chain couples TRBV19 to TRBJ2-5; 8 bases fit TRBD2. The CDR3 covers 14 residues. CDR1 is LNHDA and CDR2 is SQIVND in the germline V gene (reference sequence). V lost 8 bases, J lost 5 bases, and 10 bases stayed unmatched. The CDR3 region has the DNA TGTGCCAGTCACGACGGGGGGGCCGGCGAGACCCAGTACTTC. Amino acids: CASHDGGAGETQYF.

V usage is TRBV7-9 and J usage is TRBJ1-2, with D possibly TRBD1 on 6 matching bases. Trimming took 1 base from V and 4 from J, leaving 13 bases between them. CDR3 length: 15 amino acids. In germline, CDR1 is SEHNR, CDR2 FQNEAQ (reference sequence). CDR3 amino acids: CASSLEATGTYGYTF. CDR3 in DNA: TGTGCCAGCAGCTTAGAAGCAACAGGGACCTATGGCTACACCTTC.

This rearrangement joins TRBV21-1 to TRBJ1-2; the table's D call TRBD1 went unverified against the DNA. TRBV21-1 is classified as a pseudogene. The CDR3 runs 13 residues. CDR3 loop: CASSTQGIYGYTF. The CDR3 region has the DNA TGTGCCAGCAGCACCCAGGGGATATATGGCTACACCTTC.

The rearrangement joins TRBV6-1 to TRBJ2-6; D uncertain. The CDR3 length is 14 residues. CDR1 and CDR2 (germline): MNHNS, SASEGT. The germline V and J ends were trimmed by 10 bases and 0 bases, with 10 bases remaining between them. CDR3 region: CATSTVSGANVLTF. In DNA, the CDR3 is TGTGCCACCTCTACGGTCTCTGGGGCCAACGTCCTGACTTTC.

The chain uses TRBV4-1 and TRBJ1-6; weak D call: TRBD1 (5 bases). V lost 0 bases and J 0 bases, leaving 6 bases between the germline ends. CDR1 is MGHRA and CDR2 is YSYEKL in the germline V gene. The CDR3 covers 16 residues. CDR3 nucleotides: TGCGCCAGCAGCCAAGAGGGGGTCTCCTATAATTCACCCCTCCACTTT. Amino acids: CASSQEGVSYNSPLHF.

The chain joins TRBV4-2 to TRBJ2-7; no definite D call. The CDR3 covers 15 residues. Germline CDR1 and CDR2: LGHNA and YNFKEQ. Trimming stripped 0 bases from V and 3 bases from J, with 12 bases between. In DNA, the CDR3 is TGTGCCAGCAGCCAAGATCTCGATTCCCTCTACGAGCAGTACTTC. Amino acids: CASSQDLDSLYEQYF.